The 30 T cell receptor beta chains below were found in one sample sequenced in a study of blood T cell repertoires in COVID-19 (dated by TCRdb to 2019 to 2021). Libraries were built with the immunoSEQ multiplex PCR assay. TCRdb took over this immuneACCESS table, retaining in-frame rearrangements with V and J assigned. Such tables are incomplete; in checked studies, under half of the missing clones stem from an unresolved V gene, and the remainder is unexplained. This sample gives over 200,000 clones in total; roughly 86% of them show up just once. Of the sample, around 10% is held by the ten largest clones. The sequencing sample was made of peripheral blood. These receptors came from a man aged 35-49 years who had recovered from COVID-19.

This clone was seen a single time. This chain connects TRBV11-2 to TRBJ2-3, with D tentatively TRBD2 (5 bases). V lost 5 bases, J lost 2 bases, and 11 bases lay in between. The germline V gene encodes CDR1 SGHAT and CDR2 FQNNGV. This CDR3 comprises 14 residues. CDR3 DNA sequence: TGTGCCAGCAGCCACCTCGGGATCACAGATACGCAGTATTTT. It is translated as CASSHLGITDTQYF.

This rearrangement joins TRBV5-4 to TRBJ2-7; 7 bases map to TRBD2. Germline V gene data show CDR1 as SGHNT and CDR2 as YYREEE (reference sequence). Trimming cost V 2 bases and J 4 bases; bases outside gene matches: 9. The CDR3 is 15 amino acids. The CDR3 coding sequence is TGTGCCAGCAGCTTCGGGCGGGACTACCCTTACGAGCAGTACTTC. This codes for CASSFGRDYPYEQYF.

This clone was seen a few times. This chain joins TRBV18 and TRBJ1-2, with D maybe TRBD1 (5 bases). Germline V lookup: CDR1 KGHSH, CDR2 LQKENI. CDR3 length: 15 residues. Trimming left V 1 base short and J 3 bases short, with 12 bases between. CDR3 residues: CASSPRDTRDYGYTF. The CDR3 DNA reads as TGTGCCAGCTCACCACGCGATACCAGGGACTATGGCTACACCTTC.

As to this clone: One end of the junction fails to match germline, which may point to a read error. V gene TRBV28 combines with J gene TRBJ2-7, with D possibly TRBD2 on 6 matching bases. CDR1 is MDHEN and CDR2 is SYDVKM in the germline V gene. The CDR3 is 15 amino acids. The CDR3 sequence is CASSSPQALSGVLNF. CDR3 sequence (DNA): TGTGCCAGCAGTTCTCCCCAGGCCCTTTCGGGGGTCCTAAACTTC.

This clone showed up just once. The V call is TRBV29-1, the J call TRBJ2-3; D remains unclear. Trimming took 4 bases from V and 2 from J, leaving 13 bases between them. Germline values: CDR1 SQVTM, CDR2 ANQGSEA. The CDR3 contains 14 residues. The CDR3 here is CSVGLHTYTDTQYF. The CDR3 nucleotides are TGCAGCGTTGGACTTCATACGTACACAGATACGCAGTATTTT.

This clone was observed once. Other nucleotide sequences in the sample specify the same CDR3. The rearrangement uses TRBV6-2 or TRBV6-3 and TRBJ1-6; TRBD1 matches 11 bases. V was clipped by 5 bases and J by 7 bases; unmatched bases: 4. Germline values: CDR1 MNHEY, CDR2 SVGEGT. The CDR3 is 15 amino acids. CDR3 sequence (DNA): TGTGCCAGCAGTGATCGGACAGGGGGCAATTCACCCCTCCACTTT. It specifies CASSDRTGGNSPLHF.

J is TRBJ1-1 and V is TRBV9, with 10 positions matching TRBD1. Germline V lookup: CDR1 SGDLS, CDR2 YYNGEE. The CDR3 spans 17 residues. J gave up 4 bases and V 2 bases, and 11 bases lay outside the gene matches. The CDR3: CASSVRDRGIRGTEAFF. CDR3 coding DNA: TGTGCCAGCAGCGTCCGGGACAGGGGAATCAGGGGCACTGAAGCTTTCTTT.

V is TRBV6-2 or TRBV6-3 and J is TRBJ2-2; a weak D match, TRBD1 (6 bases). This CDR3 comprises 15 residues. V shed 2 bases and J shed 3 bases, with 10 bases lying between them. Germline V gene lookup returns CDR1 MNHEY and CDR2 SVGEGT. In DNA, the CDR3 is TGTGCCAGCAGTTACCTGGGGGCGGACACCGGGGAGCTGTTTTTT. Translation gives CASSYLGADTGELFF.

This chain joins TRBV19 and TRBJ2-3; possibly TRBD2 for D (6 bases). The CDR3 loop spans 15 amino acids. Germline CDR1 is LNHDA and CDR2 is SQIVND (reference sequence). Trimming shortened V by 0 bases and J by 4 bases, and 11 bases separated the two germline ends. The CDR3 DNA sequence: TGTGCCAGTAGTATAGATCGGCGGGACCCAGATACGCAGTATTTT. Its translation is CASSIDRRDPDTQYF.

This chain connects TRBV28 to TRBJ2-7, with 8 bases matching TRBD1. The length of the CDR3 is 16 residues. Germline V CDR1 and CDR2: MDHEN, SYDVKM. The J segment lost 1 base and the V segment lost 5 bases, leaving 10 bases of the junction unmatched. CDR3 protein: CASSLQRTGNSYEQYF. In DNA, the CDR3 is TGTGCCAGCAGTCTACAGCGGACAGGGAATTCCTACGAGCAGTACTTC.

Concerning this clone: Additional DNA sequences in this sample encode the identical CDR3. This chain uses TRBV6-2 or TRBV6-3 with TRBJ2-7; possible D gene TRBD1, 5 bases. The germline V gene has CDR1 MNHEY and CDR2 SVGEGT. CDR3 length equals 14 residues. V was pared by 2 bases and J by 2 bases, with 10 bases between. The CDR3 here is CASSYPGAAYEQYF. As DNA, the CDR3 is TGTGCCAGCAGTTACCCTGGGGCAGCCTACGAGCAGTACTTC.

This clone was seen only once. The chain is built from TRBV25-1 and TRBJ2-5; D gene unclear. Per germline, CDR1 MGHDK and CDR2 SYGVNS. V gave up 2 bases and J gave up 4 bases, with 5 bases separating them. The CDR3 length is 12 residues. CDR3 residues: CASSEGIETQYF. The CDR3 nucleotides read TGTGCCAGCAGTGAAGGCATAGAGACCCAGTACTTC. The full variable domain, rest sourced from reference TRBV25-1 and TRBJ2-5, is EADIYQTPRYLVIGTGKKITLECSQTMGHDKMYWYQQDPGMELHLIHYSYGVNSTEKGDLSSESTVSRIRTEHFPLTLESARPSHTSQYLCASSEGIETQYFGPGTRLLVL.

This clone was picked up one time. The chain has TRBV10-2 and TRBJ2-2; TRBD2 matches at 10 bases. V trimming: 6 bases; J trimming: 3 bases; junction bases outside the gene matches: 4. Germline CDR1 reads WSHSY; CDR2 reads SAAADI. The CDR3 extends over 15 amino acids. DNA for the CDR3: TGCGCCAGCAGCGGGACTAGCGCATACACCGGGGAGCTGTTTTTT. It is translated as CASSGTSAYTGELFF.

This clone was counted once. The chain links TRBV30 to TRBJ2-1, with 10 positions matching TRBD2. This CDR3 contains 13 residues. With 0 bases clipped from V and 7 bases from J, the junction kept 0 bases outside the gene matches. Germline V gives CDR1 GTSNPN, CDR2 SVGIG (reference sequence). The CDR3 reads CAWSVLAGNEQFF. CDR3 bases: TGTGCCTGGAGTGTACTAGCGGGAAATGAGCAGTTCTTC.

V gene TRBV28 combines with J gene TRBJ2-4, with unresolved D. Trimming removed 2 bases from V and 0 bases from J, with 5 bases in between. The CDR3 sequence is 14 residues long. Per the germline V gene, CDR1 is MDHEN and CDR2 is SYDVKM. Written as DNA, the CDR3 is TGTGCCAGCAGTTTACCCAAAGCCAAAAACATTCAGTACTTC. As protein: CASSLPKAKNIQYF.

The CDR3: CASSPSGGAGVRQYF. Here the CDR3 DNA reads TGCGCCAGCAGCCCTAGCGGGGGGGCCGGAGTACGGCAGTATTTT. The V call is TRBV10-1, the J call TRBJ2-3; 12 bases line up with TRBD2. This CDR3 contains 15 residues. Trimming cost V 6 bases and J 11 bases; bases outside gene matches: 12. Germline loops: CDR1 WNHNN, CDR2 SYGVQD (reference sequence).

The rearrangement joins TRBV5-1 to TRBJ2-1; 7 bases line up with TRBD1. CDR1 SGHRS and CDR2 YFSETQ come from the germline V gene. The CDR3 length is 17 residues. V was pared by 1 base and J by 0 bases, with 7 bases of the junction left unmatched. CDR3 region: CASSLTGQRSSYNEQFF. The CDR3 nucleotides are TGCGCCAGCAGCTTGACGGGACAGCGGAGCTCCTACAATGAGCAGTTCTTC.

The CDR3 DNA reads TGTGCCAGCAGCTTAGTCAGGGGGCAGCAGGCCACCTTC. Its protein is CASSLVRGQQATF. The V call is TRBV11-2, the J call TRBJ1-2, with TRBD1 matching over 8 bases. The CDR3 totals 13 residues. Germline CDR1 SGHAT, CDR2 FQNNGV. Trimming at V came to 1 base and at J to 13 bases, leaving 8 bases not matched to a gene. The whole variable domain, remainder taken from reference TRBV11-2 and TRBJ1-2, is EAGVAQSPRYKIIEKRQSVAFWCNPISGHATLYWYQQILGQGPKLLIQFQNNGVVDDSQLPKDRFSAERLKGVDSTLKIQPAKLEDSAVYLCASSLVRGQQATFGSGTRLTVV.

The V and J genes are TRBV30 and TRBJ2-5, with a possible D match to TRBD2 (5 bases). This CDR3 is built from 13 residues. Germline CDR1 is GTSNPN and CDR2 is SVGIG (reference sequence). V lost 1 base to trimming and J lost 3 bases, with 9 bases between them. The DNA for the CDR3 is TGTGCCTGGAGTGGGAGCGGTAAAGAGACCCAGTACTTC. It encodes CAWSGSGKETQYF.

The chain employs TRBV25-1 and TRBJ2-7, with 7 bases identical to TRBD2. Trimming at V came to 1 base and at J to 6 bases, leaving 9 bases not matched to a gene. CDR1 and CDR2 from the germline V gene are MGHDK and SYGVNS. The CDR3 contains 15 residues. The CDR3 region has the DNA TGTGCCAGCAGTGAATCGAGGGCAGGGAGGGTCGAGCAGTACTTC. Its protein is CASSESRAGRVEQYF.

This chain links TRBV5-4 with TRBJ1-2; no clear D. Germline V lookup: CDR1 SGHNT, CDR2 YYREEE (reference sequence). The V and J ends lost 4 bases and 5 bases respectively, with 18 bases between them. There are 15 residues in the CDR3. CDR3 DNA sequence: TGTGCCAGCAGCATCGTCGGACGGGAGCCTTATGGCTACACCTTC. Translation: CASSIVGREPYGYTF.

The chain has TRBV19 and TRBJ1-5, with a possible D match to TRBD1 (5 bases). V was shortened by 5 bases and J by 3 bases, with 14 bases between the two germline ends. The germline CDR1 and CDR2 sequences are LNHDA and SQIVND (reference sequence). The CDR3 is 15 residues long. CDR3 DNA sequence: TGTGCCAGTAGTGCTCGGGGGGGTATCAATCAGCCCCAGCATTTT. It yields the protein CASSARGGINQPQHF.

The J gene is TRBJ2-5, the V gene TRBV2, with TRBD1 as a possible D gene (5 bases). Germline CDR1 is SNHLY and CDR2 is FYNNEI. The V end lost 6 bases, the J end lost 4 bases, and 12 bases lay between the germline ends. The CDR3 covers 13 residues. The CDR3 region is CASSPRGPETQYF. The CDR3 bases are TGTGCCAGCAGCCCAAGGGGCCCAGAGACCCAGTACTTC. The variable domain in full, with the rest retrieved from reference TRBV2 and TRBJ2-5, is EPEVTQTPSHQVTQMGQEVILRCVPISNHLYFYWYRQILGQKVEFLVSFYNNEISEKSEIFDDQFSVERPDGSNFTLKIRSTKLEDSAMYFCASSPRGPETQYFGPGTRLLVL.

The V gene is TRBV4-1, the J gene TRBJ1-4, with unresolved D. The CDR3 is 16 amino acids. From germline, CDR1 is MGHRA and CDR2 YSYEKL. V lost 2 bases and J 0 bases, leaving 10 bases between the germline ends. The CDR3 here is CASSQSRRATNEKLFF. The CDR3 DNA follows: TGCGCCAGCAGCCAATCCCGGAGGGCAACTAATGAAAAACTGTTTTTT.

In its sample, this clone was seen once. The V and J genes are TRBV7-2 and TRBJ2-5; D call uncertain. CDR3 length: 11 residues. Germline V gene sequence: CDR1 SGHTA, CDR2 FQGNSA. Trimming shortened V by 8 bases and J by 0 bases, and 4 bases separated the two germline ends. The CDR3 is CASGDQETQYF. CDR3 coding DNA: TGTGCCAGCGGAGACCAAGAGACCCAGTACTTC.

V is TRBV2 and J is TRBJ1-6; 9 bases line up with TRBD1. Germline V gene lookup returns CDR1 SNHLY and CDR2 FYNNEI. The CDR3 is 15 amino acids. The V segment lost 8 bases and the J segment 12 bases; nucleotides outside the gene matches: 14. The CDR3 reads CASGYRDRAIRPLHF. In DNA, the CDR3 is TGTGCCAGCGGATACCGGGACAGGGCAATTCGACCCCTCCACTTT. The whole variable domain, remainder taken from reference TRBV2 and TRBJ1-6, is EPEVTQTPSHQVTQMGQEVILRCVPISNHLYFYWYRQILGQKVEFLVSFYNNEISEKSEIFDDQFSVERPDGSNFTLKIRSTKLEDSAMYFCASGYRDRAIRPLHFGNGTRLTVT.

The chain is built from TRBV27 and TRBJ2-5; weak D call: TRBD1 (5 bases). Germline V gene data show CDR1 as MNHEY and CDR2 as SMNVEV (reference sequence). The length of the CDR3 is 11 residues. V dropped 10 bases and J dropped 5 bases, with 11 bases sitting between them. The CDR3 DNA is TGTGCCACAGGGCTCTGGGAGACCCAGTACTTC. Encoded protein: CATGLWETQYF.

This sequence joins TRBV7-2 and TRBJ2-7; 7 bases agree with TRBD2. The CDR3 covers 14 residues. V gave up 3 bases and J gave up 2 bases; unmatched junction bases: 4. Per the germline V gene, CDR1 is SGHTA and CDR2 is FQGNSA. CDR3: CASSFGLDPYEQYF. DNA for the CDR3: TGTGCCAGCAGCTTCGGACTAGACCCCTACGAGCAGTACTTC. Based on the CDR3 plus reference TRBV7-2 and TRBJ2-7, the full variable domain is GAGVSQSPSNKVTEKGKDVELRCDPISGHTALYWYRQSLGQGLEFLIYFQGNSAPDKSGLPSDRFSAERTGGSVSTLTIQRTQQEDSAVYLCASSFGLDPYEQYFGPGTRLTVT.

Points on this clone: The sample holds other DNA sequences that translate to the same CDR3. This rearrangement joins TRBV5-6 to TRBJ1-6; 7 bases agree with TRBD1. J lost 7 bases, V lost 0 bases, and 1 base had no gene match. This CDR3 contains 14 residues. Germline values: CDR1 SGHDT, CDR2 YYEEEE. For the CDR3, the DNA is TGTGCCAGCAGCTTGGGGACAGGCAATTCACCCCTCCACTTT. This codes for CASSLGTGNSPLHF.

The chain is built from TRBV2 and TRBJ2-7; TRBD2 matches at 12 bases. This CDR3 contains 18 residues. The J segment lost 4 bases and the V segment lost 6 bases, leaving 16 bases of the junction unmatched. In germline, CDR1 is SNHLY, CDR2 FYNNEI. CDR3 in amino acids: CASRNLPTSGSIHYEQYF. In DNA form, the CDR3 reads TGTGCCAGCAGGAACCTCCCGACTAGCGGGAGTATCCATTACGAGCAGTACTTC. Variable domain in full (rest from reference TRBV2 and TRBJ2-7): EPEVTQTPSHQVTQMGQEVILRCVPISNHLYFYWYRQILGQKVEFLVSFYNNEISEKSEIFDDQFSVERPDGSNFTLKIRSTKLEDSAMYFCASRNLPTSGSIHYEQYFGPGTRLTVT.